The 20 T cell receptor beta chains below were found in one sample sequenced in a study of chemoradiotherapy in HPV16-positive cancers. Repertoires were generated with immunoSEQ multiplex PCR, while TCRdb's copy carries only in-frame clones and drops some. This sample has around 30,000 clones, with about 90% found just once. The sample consisted of blood, taken from a patient who underwent chemoradiotherapy. The receptor source for this set is a human donor with HPV-associated anogenital cancer.

The chain has TRBV5-1 and TRBJ1-4; unclear D gene. CDR1 SGHRS and CDR2 YFSETQ come from the germline V gene. Trimming took 6 bases from V and 6 from J, leaving 15 bases between them. The CDR3 contains 14 residues. This CDR3 reads CASTSREGDEKLFF. CDR3 nucleotides: TGCGCCAGCACTTCGCGGGAGGGTGATGAAAAACTGTTTTTT. The full variable domain, in which reference TRBV5-1 and TRBJ1-4 provide the parts outside the CDR3, is KAGVTQTPRYLIKTRGQQVTLSCSPISGHRSVSWYQQTPGQGLQFLFEYFSETQRNKGNFPGRFSGRQFSNSRSEMNVSTLELGDSALYLCASTSREGDEKLFFGSGTQLSVL.

The rearrangement links TRBV7-9 to TRBJ1-2; maybe TRBD1 (5 bases). Germline V lookup: CDR1 SEHNR, CDR2 FQNEAQ (reference sequence). The CDR3 has 13 amino acids. V lost 3 bases and J lost 6, with 11 bases in between. The CDR3 sequence: CASSLAGPNGYTF. The CDR3 DNA reads TGTGCCAGCAGCTTGGCAGGGCCCAATGGCTACACCTTC.

V gene TRBV2 combines with J gene TRBJ2-2; D call uncertain. V was clipped by 3 bases and J by 1 base, with 12 bases between them. The germline CDR1 and CDR2 sequences are SNHLY and FYNNEI. This CDR3 region has 16 residues. The CDR3 DNA follows: TGTGCCAGCAGTGACCACGGACGTAAGAACACCGGGGAGCTGTTTTTT. The encoded protein is CASSDHGRKNTGELFF.

This clone was seen once. The J gene is TRBJ2-1, the V gene TRBV18, with 7 bases identical to TRBD1. The V segment lost 4 bases and the J segment 5 bases; nucleotides outside the gene matches: 11. This CDR3 is built from 16 residues. Germline lookup yields CDR1 KGHSH and CDR2 LQKENI. CDR3 region: CASSLIRDSHNNEQFF. The CDR3 DNA reads as TGTGCCAGCTCACTCATCCGGGACAGCCACAACAATGAGCAGTTCTTC.

Notes on this clone: At one boundary the junction diverges from the germline segment, which might be a read error. The chain combines TRBV10-1 with TRBJ2-3; D ambiguous. The germline gives CDR1 WNHNN, CDR2 SYGVQD (reference sequence). The CDR3 has 15 residues. In DNA form, the CDR3 reads TGCGCCACCAGTTTCCGTGATGGCCTCACAGATACGCAGTATTTT. Protein product: CATSFRDGLTDTQYF.

This rearrangement joins TRBV5-1 to TRBJ2-7; TRBD1 or TRBD2 may be the D gene (5 bases each). V lost 2 bases and J lost 6, with 21 bases in between. The CDR3 contains 16 residues. From germline, CDR1 is SGHRS and CDR2 YFSETQ. The CDR3, as DNA: TGCGCCAGCAGCTTACAAACTCCGGGACGGTGGGTCGAGCAGTACTTC. Its translation is CASSLQTPGRWVEQYF.

This chain links TRBV11-2 with TRBJ2-3; TRBD2 aligns across 8 bases. The ends lost 0 bases at V and 0 bases at J; junction bases unmatched: 5. Germline loops: CDR1 SGHAT, CDR2 FQNNGV. This CDR3 is 17 amino acids long. CDR3 sequence reads: CASSLEVAGYSTDTQYF. CDR3 DNA: TGTGCCAGCAGCTTAGAAGTAGCGGGATATAGCACAGATACGCAGTATTTT.

CDR3 protein: CASSPDRNYGYTF. The CDR3 bases are TGTGCCAGCAGCCCAGACAGGAACTATGGCTACACCTTC. This chain connects TRBV7-9 to TRBJ1-2; D might be TRBD1 (6 bases). The CDR3 has 13 residues. The germline V and J ends were trimmed by 5 bases and 2 bases, with 9 bases remaining between them. CDR1 is SEHNR, CDR2 FQNEAQ, per germline (reference sequence).

The V and J genes are TRBV5-1 and TRBJ2-2; D unclear. Germline CDR1 is SGHRS and CDR2 is YFSETQ. The CDR3 runs to 14 residues. The V gene lost 4 bases and the J gene lost 6 bases, with 13 bases spanning the gap. CDR3 DNA sequence: TGCGCCAGCAGCCTAATGGACCGAGCCGGGGAGCTGTTTTTT. Translation: CASSLMDRAGELFF.

The rearrangement uses TRBV2 and TRBJ2-5; the D call may be TRBD1 or TRBD2 (5 bases each). The germline CDR1 and CDR2 sequences are SNHLY and FYNNEI. V was shortened by 4 bases and J by 3 bases, with 9 bases between the two germline ends. There are 13 residues in the CDR3. The CDR3: CASSGDGKETQYF. CDR3 sequence (DNA): TGTGCCAGCAGTGGGGACGGGAAAGAGACCCAGTACTTC.

This chain links TRBV19 with TRBJ2-1; D may be TRBD1 or TRBD2 (5 bases each). Trimming removed 3 bases from V and 0 bases from J, with 9 bases in between. The CDR3 consists of 15 residues. CDR1 is LNHDA, CDR2 SQIVND, per germline (reference sequence). In nucleotides, the CDR3 is TGTGCCAGTAGTATTGCAGGGAGCTCCTACAATGAGCAGTTCTTC. Encoded protein: CASSIAGSSYNEQFF.

The rearrangement joins TRBV7-8 to TRBJ1-4; tentative D call: TRBD1 (6 bases). Trimming cost V 6 bases and J 5 bases, with 16 bases left between them. Germline V gene lookup returns CDR1 SGHVS and CDR2 FQNEAQ. This CDR3 spans 15 amino acids. In DNA form, the CDR3 reads TGTGCCAGCAGTCGCATGAGGGGGGCCAATGAAAAACTGTTTTTT. Protein product: CASSRMRGANEKLFF.

CDR3 DNA sequence: TGTGCCAGCAGCTTGCGGGGAGTCACTGAAGCTTTCTTT. Residues: CASSLRGVTEAFF. This chain connects TRBV13 to TRBJ1-1; D not resolved. CDR3 size: 13 residues. Trimming removed 3 bases at V and 4 bases at J, with 9 bases between. Germline V gives CDR1 PRHDT, CDR2 FYEKMQ (reference sequence).

The chain joins TRBV5-1 to TRBJ2-3; 11 bases agree with TRBD1. CDR1 is SGHRS, CDR2 YFSETQ, per germline. V was pared by 4 bases and J by 0 bases, with 4 bases of the junction left unmatched. The CDR3 length is 16 residues. The CDR3 nucleotides are TGCGCCAGCAGCCTCGGACAGGGGGCCAGCACAGATACGCAGTATTTT. Translation: CASSLGQGASTDTQYF.

The gene calls are TRBV11-2 and TRBJ1-2; D remains unclear. Trimming took 8 bases from V and 7 from J, leaving 11 bases between them. The germline gives CDR1 SGHAT, CDR2 FQNNGV. The CDR3 is 11 residues long. CDR3: CASREGPGYTF. DNA for the CDR3: TGTGCCAGCCGGGAGGGCCCTGGCTACACCTTC.

The chain joins TRBV7-9 to TRBJ2-7; 9 bases fit TRBD1. CDR1 is SEHNR, CDR2 FQNEAQ, per germline (reference sequence). The CDR3 has 14 amino acids. V shed 4 bases and J 7 bases; nucleotides not matched to a gene: 8. Here the CDR3 DNA reads TGTGCCAGCAGCTCGACAGGGGGAAGTGAGGAGCAGTACTTC. Amino acids: CASSSTGGSEEQYF.

This clone was detected once. The V call is TRBV28, the J call TRBJ2-7; possible D gene TRBD2, 5 bases. V was pared by 4 bases and J by 4 bases, with 11 bases between. The length of the CDR3 is 13 residues. The germline V gene has CDR1 MDHEN and CDR2 SYDVKM. The CDR3 sequence is CASSSGLIYEQYF. The CDR3 DNA follows: TGTGCCAGCAGTTCAGGACTGATATACGAGCAGTACTTC.

The J gene is TRBJ2-3, the V gene TRBV25-1; 10 positions match TRBD2. There are 15 residues in the CDR3. V lost 3 bases and J lost 4; bases outside the gene matches: 4. Germline CDR1 is MGHDK and CDR2 is SYGVNS. This CDR3 is CASSDSGGLADTQYF. In DNA form, the CDR3 reads TGTGCCAGCAGTGATAGCGGGGGGTTGGCAGATACGCAGTATTTT. The whole variable domain, remainder taken from reference TRBV25-1 and TRBJ2-3, is EADIYQTPRYLVIGTGKKITLECSQTMGHDKMYWYQQDPGMELHLIHYSYGVNSTEKGDLSSESTVSRIRTEHFPLTLESARPSHTSQYLCASSDSGGLADTQYFGPGTRLTVL.

The chain carries TRBV27 and TRBJ2-2, with TRBD2 matching 7 bases. J lost 5 bases, V lost 8 bases, and 11 bases had no gene match. The CDR3 covers 15 residues. Germline CDR1 reads MNHEY; CDR2 reads SMNVEV (reference sequence). For the CDR3, the DNA is TGTGCCAGCCCTTCTTCGGGGGGTCATACCGGGGAGCTGTTTTTT. Amino acid sequence: CASPSSGGHTGELFF.

The chain uses TRBV4-1 and TRBJ2-5; 10 bases match TRBD1. CDR3 length: 17 residues. The V and J ends lost 1 base and 4 bases, in that order; junction bases with no gene match: 9. CDR1 is MGHRA and CDR2 is YSYEKL in the germline V gene. This CDR3 reads CASSQASGTGARETQYF. The CDR3 region has the DNA TGCGCCAGCAGCCAAGCTTCCGGGACAGGGGCTCGAGAGACCCAGTACTTC.